Listed below are T cell receptor beta chains from one sample, sequenced in a study of regulatory T cells. Assay: immunoSEQ multiplex PCR; the TCRdb copy retains only in-frame clones and omits some. The repertoire has over 20,000 clones, over 75% of them found once; the top ten carry 1.3%. What was sequenced was conventional CD4+ T cells sorted from blood. Every receptor here comes from a child under 18 with CD3G deficiency. The CDR3 runs from the conserved cysteine through the conserved F or W. The D gene is left open where the match is weak. Size values are once, few and many counts, or a class for expanded clones, and some rows have none.

CDR3nt: TGTGCCAGCAGCCGATACGGGACTGCCTGGGATACGCAGTATTTT; CDR3aa: CASSRYGTAWDTQYF; j_gene: TRBJ2-3; v_gene: TRBV7-9; d_gene: .; abundance: once
CDR3nt: TGCGCCAGCAGTGAGCGCCGGGGACGGAACACTGAAGCTTTCTTT; CDR3aa: CASSERRGRNTEAFF; j_gene: TRBJ1-1; v_gene: TRBV10-2; d_gene: .; abundance: .
CDR3nt: TGTGCCAGCAGTCACCGGCAGGGGAGGAGATCACCCCTCCACTTT; CDR3aa: CASSHRQGRRSPLHF; j_gene: TRBJ1-6; v_gene: TRBV28; d_gene: .; abundance: .
CDR3nt: TGTGCCAGCAGTTTAGGAGCCAGGAGTCAGCCCCAGCATTTT; CDR3aa: CASSLGARSQPQHF; j_gene: TRBJ1-5; v_gene: TRBV28; d_gene: .; abundance: .
CDR3nt: TGTGCCATCAGTAGGGACAGGGAATTTTATGGCTACACCTTC; CDR3aa: CAISRDREFYGYTF; j_gene: TRBJ1-2; v_gene: TRBV10-3; d_gene: TRBD1; abundance: .
CDR3nt: TGTGCCAGCAGTGAATCGACTAGCGGATTTTACGAGCAGTACTTC; CDR3aa: CASSESTSGFYEQYF; j_gene: TRBJ2-7; v_gene: TRBV6-1; d_gene: TRBD2; abundance: .
CDR3nt: TGTGCCATCAGTGAGGGACAGGGCGCTGAAGCTTTCTTT; CDR3aa: CAISEGQGAEAFF; j_gene: TRBJ1-1; v_gene: TRBV10-3; d_gene: TRBD1; abundance: .
CDR3nt: TGTGCCAGCAGTGAAGCGCTTCTAGGGACTAGCGGGAGATCCGGCGAGCAGTACTTC; CDR3aa: CASSEALLGTSGRSGEQYF; j_gene: TRBJ2-7; v_gene: TRBV6-1; d_gene: TRBD2; abundance: .
CDR3nt: TGTGCCAGTAGTAGGGGACAGGGTAACGATGAAGCTTTCTTT; CDR3aa: CASSRGQGNDEAFF; j_gene: TRBJ1-1; v_gene: TRBV19; d_gene: TRBD1; abundance: .
CDR3nt: TGTGCCAGCAGCCGACAGGGGACTGGCTACACCTTC; CDR3aa: CASSRQGTGYTF; j_gene: TRBJ1-2; v_gene: TRBV28; d_gene: TRBD1; abundance: .
CDR3nt: TGTGCCAGCAGCCCAAACCCGGGACGCAGTGAGCAGTTCTTC; CDR3aa: CASSPNPGRSEQFF; j_gene: TRBJ2-1; v_gene: TRBV7-9; d_gene: .; abundance: .
CDR3nt: TGTGCCAGCTCACCAGGGCAGAGAAACTACGAGCAGTACTTC; CDR3aa: CASSPGQRNYEQYF; j_gene: TRBJ2-7; v_gene: TRBV18; d_gene: .; abundance: .
CDR3nt: TGTGCCAGCTCCAACCGGGGGACAAGTAACACCGGGGAGCTGTTTTTT; CDR3aa: CASSNRGTSNTGELFF; j_gene: TRBJ2-2; v_gene: TRBV18; d_gene: .; abundance: .
CDR3nt: TGTGCCAGTAGTATAGGTGGTAGCGGGACATACAATGAGCAGTTCTTC; CDR3aa: CASSIGGSGTYNEQFF; j_gene: TRBJ2-1; v_gene: TRBV19; d_gene: TRBD2; abundance: .
CDR3nt: TGTGCCAGCAGTTTAAGGCCAACAGGGTTTGGGAGAGAGACCCAGTACTTC; CDR3aa: CASSLRPTGFGRETQYF; j_gene: TRBJ2-5; v_gene: TRBV28; d_gene: .; abundance: .
CDR3nt: TGCGCCAGCAGCTTGTACCAAAACACTGAAGCTTTCTTT; CDR3aa: CASSLYQNTEAFF; j_gene: TRBJ1-1; v_gene: TRBV5-1; d_gene: .; abundance: .
CDR3nt: TGTGCCAGCAGTTTAGGTCGGTCTAGCGGGACGCGGGGTAATGAGCAGTTCTTC; CDR3aa: CASSLGRSSGTRGNEQFF; j_gene: TRBJ2-1; v_gene: TRBV28; d_gene: TRBD2; abundance: .
CDR3nt: TGTGCCAGTAGTATTAGGGCCGAACGGGGGAGCAATGAGCAGTTCTTC; CDR3aa: CASSIRAERGSNEQFF; j_gene: TRBJ2-1; v_gene: TRBV19; d_gene: .; abundance: .
CDR3nt: TGCGCCAGCAGTGAGGGGGCTAGCGGCGCAGATACGCAGTATTTT; CDR3aa: CASSEGASGADTQYF; j_gene: TRBJ2-3; v_gene: TRBV10-2; d_gene: TRBD2; abundance: .
CDR3nt: TGTGCCAGCAGCTTTTCATCCACAGATACGCAGTATTTT; CDR3aa: CASSFSSTDTQYF; j_gene: TRBJ2-3; v_gene: TRBV7-9; d_gene: .; abundance: .
CDR3nt: TGTGCCAGCAGCTTACAGGGGAGAGGTGGCTACACCTTC; CDR3aa: CASSLQGRGGYTF; j_gene: TRBJ1-2; v_gene: TRBV7-9; d_gene: .; abundance: .
CDR3nt: TGTGCCAGCAGAAGGGGGGGGACAGGTATAATTTACGAGCAGTACTTC; CDR3aa: CASRRGGTGIIYEQYF; j_gene: TRBJ2-7; v_gene: TRBV28; d_gene: .; abundance: few
CDR3nt: TGTGCCAGCAGTTTTGGGGAGTCGGAGCAGTACTTC; CDR3aa: CASSFGESEQYF; j_gene: TRBJ2-7; v_gene: TRBV28; d_gene: .; abundance: once
CDR3nt: TGCGCCAGCAGCAAAGGGACTAGCGGGAGGGGAGCCCCTAGCTCCTACAATGAGCAGTTCTTC; CDR3aa: CASSKGTSGRGAPSSYNEQFF; j_gene: TRBJ2-1; v_gene: TRBV5-1; d_gene: TRBD2; abundance: once
CDR3nt: TGTGCCAGTAGTATCTCGGGCGAGCAGTACTTC; CDR3aa: CASSISGEQYF; j_gene: TRBJ2-7; v_gene: TRBV19; d_gene: .; abundance: .
CDR3nt: TGCGCCAGCAGCTTTGCTAGCGGGAGCCTCGGGGAGCAGTACTTC; CDR3aa: CASSFASGSLGEQYF; j_gene: TRBJ2-7; v_gene: TRBV5-1; d_gene: TRBD2; abundance: .
CDR3nt: TGTGCCAGTAGTCCCAGCGGGAGAGGAGGGGAGACCCAGTACTTC; CDR3aa: CASSPSGRGGETQYF; j_gene: TRBJ2-5; v_gene: TRBV19; d_gene: TRBD2; abundance: .
CDR3nt: TGTGCCAGCAGTGGTTTTAAAGGGGGCACTGAAGCTTTCTTT; CDR3aa: CASSGFKGGTEAFF; j_gene: TRBJ1-1; v_gene: TRBV6-1; d_gene: .; abundance: .
CDR3nt: TGTGCCAGTAGTACGGGACAGAGCTCCTACAATGAGCAGTTCTTC; CDR3aa: CASSTGQSSYNEQFF; j_gene: TRBJ2-1; v_gene: TRBV19; d_gene: TRBD1; abundance: .
CDR3nt: TGTGCCAGCAGTGAAGGGGGGGGCCGAAGTGAGCAGTTCTTC; CDR3aa: CASSEGGGRSEQFF; j_gene: TRBJ2-1; v_gene: TRBV6-1; d_gene: .; abundance: .
CDR3nt: TGTGCCAGCTCACCCTGGACAGGGGGTTCCTCTGGGGCCAACGTCCTGACTTTC; CDR3aa: CASSPWTGGSSGANVLTF; j_gene: TRBJ2-6; v_gene: TRBV18; d_gene: TRBD1; abundance: once
CDR3nt: TGTGCCAGCAGTGCCCGAGACGCGAAGGGACAGCCCCAGCATTTT; CDR3aa: CASSARDAKGQPQHF; j_gene: TRBJ1-5; v_gene: TRBV6-1; d_gene: .; abundance: .
CDR3nt: TGCGCCAGCAGCTTGGGACAGGGGTTCGGAGGCTACACCTTC; CDR3aa: CASSLGQGFGGYTF; j_gene: TRBJ1-2; v_gene: TRBV5-1; d_gene: TRBD1; abundance: .
CDR3nt: TGTGCCAGCACCGTAGCGGGGGGCACCGGGGAGCTGTTTTTT; CDR3aa: CASTVAGGTGELFF; j_gene: TRBJ2-2; v_gene: TRBV7-9; d_gene: TRBD2; abundance: once
CDR3nt: TGTGCCAGCAGTTTGGGGAATGAAAAACTGTTTTTT; CDR3aa: CASSLGNEKLFF; j_gene: TRBJ1-4; v_gene: TRBV28; d_gene: .; abundance: .
CDR3nt: TGTGCCAGCAGTCCGAGGACAGGCACCCGGGGGTCACCCCTCCACTTT; CDR3aa: CASSPRTGTRGSPLHF; j_gene: TRBJ1-6; v_gene: TRBV28; d_gene: TRBD1; abundance: .
CDR3nt: TGTGCCAGCGGCGTTTTAGGGTCTGGGGCCAACGTCCTGACTTTC; CDR3aa: CASGVLGSGANVLTF; j_gene: TRBJ2-6; v_gene: TRBV28; d_gene: .; abundance: few
CDR3nt: TGTGCCAGCAGTTCTGACAGGGGCCATGCGAATCAGCCCCAGCATTTT; CDR3aa: CASSSDRGHANQPQHF; j_gene: TRBJ1-5; v_gene: TRBV28; d_gene: TRBD1; abundance: once
CDR3nt: TGTGCCAGCAGCCCTCCCGCTGGCAGAGCCTCTGGAAACACCATATATTTT; CDR3aa: CASSPPAGRASGNTIYF; j_gene: TRBJ1-3; v_gene: TRBV7-9; d_gene: .; abundance: .
CDR3nt: TGTGCCAGCAGCCCAGACCATACGGGAGAGACCTACTTC; CDR3aa: CASSPDHTGETYF; j_gene: TRBJ2-7; v_gene: TRBV7-9; d_gene: .; abundance: .
CDR3nt: TGTGCCAGCAGACAGCGGGAGGAATTTGAGCAGTTCTTC; CDR3aa: CASRQREEFEQFF; j_gene: TRBJ2-1; v_gene: TRBV6-5; d_gene: TRBD2; abundance: .
CDR3nt: TGTGCCACCAGCAGGGAAACTAGCGGGAGAGTAACAGATACGCAGTATTTT; CDR3aa: CATSRETSGRVTDTQYF; j_gene: TRBJ2-3; v_gene: TRBV15; d_gene: TRBD2; abundance: .
CDR3nt: TGTGCCAGCAGTGCACAGGGGGGAGATAGAACCCAGCATTTT; CDR3aa: CASSAQGGDRTQHF; j_gene: TRBJ1-5; v_gene: TRBV6-1; d_gene: TRBD1; abundance: .
CDR3nt: TGTGCCATCTCGAAAGACGCCACAGATACGCAGTATTTT; CDR3aa: CAISKDATDTQYF; j_gene: TRBJ2-3; v_gene: TRBV10-3; d_gene: .; abundance: .
CDR3nt: TGTGCCAGCAGAGGAATCAACACTGAAGCTTTCTTT; CDR3aa: CASRGINTEAFF; j_gene: TRBJ1-1; v_gene: TRBV28; d_gene: .; abundance: once
CDR3nt: TGTGCCAGCAGCTCCCTAGCGGGAGAGGGGGTTACGCAGTATTTT; CDR3aa: CASSSLAGEGVTQYF; j_gene: TRBJ2-3; v_gene: TRBV28; d_gene: TRBD2; abundance: once
CDR3nt: TGCGCCAGCAGCCTGGGACAGGGAGGGGAGAACACTGAAGCTTTCTTT; CDR3aa: CASSLGQGGENTEAFF; j_gene: TRBJ1-1; v_gene: TRBV5-1; d_gene: TRBD1; abundance: .
CDR3nt: TGTGCCAGCTCGCCACTACAGGGTAGAGGAGAGACCCAGTACTTC; CDR3aa: CASSPLQGRGETQYF; j_gene: TRBJ2-5; v_gene: TRBV18; d_gene: .; abundance: .